Sequencing of this T cell receptor beta chain was carried out in a study of cytomegalovirus exposure and HLA in healthy donors. Researchers ran the PCR with 60 Vbeta and 13 Jbeta primers. Data came from immunoSEQ multiplex PCR; TCRdb stores just in-frame clones and leaves some out. This table holds fewer than 200,000 clones, 75% found once. This CDR3 has 13 amino acids. The receptor comes from a female donor in good health and CMV-seronegative. The specimen sequenced was PBMCs. The chain links TRBV23-1 to TRBJ2-5; possible D gene TRBD1, 6 bases. Judging by the DNA end, TRBJ2-7 fits better; the J call may be wrong. TRBV23-1 is identified as an open reading frame with a role that is uncertain. The CDR3 spells CASSQTGPGEQYF. The CDR3 DNA follows: TGCGCCAGCAGTCAAACAGGGCCTGGCGAGCAGTACTTC.